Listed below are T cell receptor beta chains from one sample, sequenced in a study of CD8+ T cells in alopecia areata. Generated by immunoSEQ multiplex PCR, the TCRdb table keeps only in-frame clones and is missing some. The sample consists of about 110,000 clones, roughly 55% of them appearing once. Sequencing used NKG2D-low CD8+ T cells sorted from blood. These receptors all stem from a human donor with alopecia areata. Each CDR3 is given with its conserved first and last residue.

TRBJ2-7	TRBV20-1	CSALTALGQYF
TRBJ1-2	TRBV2	CASLSGTGGYTF
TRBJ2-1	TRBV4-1	CASSQDLVTNEQFF
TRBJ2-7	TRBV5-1	CASSLLCYEQYF
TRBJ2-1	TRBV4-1	CASSQALAGDNEQFF
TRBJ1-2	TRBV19	CASSIGTGDGYTF
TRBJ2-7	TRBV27	CASSLGGPLSYEQYF
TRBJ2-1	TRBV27	CASSLRGWESYNEQFF
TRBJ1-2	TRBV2	CASGDRAYYGYTF
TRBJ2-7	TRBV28	CASRLAAEQYF
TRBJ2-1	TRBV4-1	CASSHPGQSSYNEQFF
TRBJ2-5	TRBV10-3	CASASAGVSETQYF
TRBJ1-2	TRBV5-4	CASSPYSIDYGYTF
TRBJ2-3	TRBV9	CASSETGGADTQYF
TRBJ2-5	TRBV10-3	CAISDKAQETQYF
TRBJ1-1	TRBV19	CASSIITGGIPEAFF
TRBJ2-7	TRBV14	CASSQGSGAYEQYF
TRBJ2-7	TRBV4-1	CASSQGRETYEQYF
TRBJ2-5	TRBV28	CASSLRQALGGTQYF
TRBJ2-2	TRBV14	CASSQELTGELFF